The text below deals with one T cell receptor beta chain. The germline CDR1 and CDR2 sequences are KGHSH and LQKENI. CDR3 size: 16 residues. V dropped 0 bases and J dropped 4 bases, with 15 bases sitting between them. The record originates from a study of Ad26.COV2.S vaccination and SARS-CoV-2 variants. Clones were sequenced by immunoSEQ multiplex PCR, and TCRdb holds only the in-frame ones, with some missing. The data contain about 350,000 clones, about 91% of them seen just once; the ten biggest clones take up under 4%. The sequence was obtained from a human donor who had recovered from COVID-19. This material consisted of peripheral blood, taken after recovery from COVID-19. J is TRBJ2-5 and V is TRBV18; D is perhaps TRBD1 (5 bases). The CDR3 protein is CASSPPLYQGTETQYF. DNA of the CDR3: TGTGCCAGCTCACCACCCCTATATCAGGGCACAGAGACCCAGTACTTC.